This T cell receptor (beta chain) was identified in a study of human T cells and chemical hapten exposure. Looking at the study overall: TCR yields differed between samples (mainly from small differences in pooled library volume).

The time point was: patch test 2, 6 weeks after DPC sensitization. Treatment indicated: therapeutic diphenylcyclopropenone sensitization with weekly scalp DPC. Total RNA came from unfractionated whole blood. CDR3 length: 15 residues. The germline CDR1 and CDR2 sequences are SGHNT and YENEEA. V was pared by 5 bases and J by 5 bases, with 18 bases between. Each CDR3 protein gets one entry after TCRdb re-called the RACE reads with MiXCR. Of over 65,000 distinct CDR3 sequences listed, approximately 10% are singletons. The sample consisted of whole blood, taken in connection with sensitization to the hapten diphenylcyclopropenone (DPC). This rearrangement joins TRBV11-3 to TRBJ2-5, with D possibly matching TRBD2 (6 bases). The clonotype was recovered from a man younger than 30 with alopecia areata. Some clones in this sample may be carry-over from other donors' samples. DNA of the CDR3: TGTGCCAGCAGCGTTAGCCCGGGACTTCGGGAGACCCAGTACTTC. Its protein is CASSVSPGLRETQYF. The full variable domain, its missing parts supplied by reference TRBV11-3 and TRBJ2-5, is EAGVVQSPRYKIIEKKQPVAFWCNPISGHNTLYWYLQNLGQGPELLIRYENEEAVDDSQLPKDRFSAERLKGVDSTLKIQPAELGDSAVYLCASSVSPGLRETQYFGPGTRLLVL.